The present entry profiles one T cell receptor beta chain with its context. These data come from a study of long-term antiretroviral therapy in people with HIV. The CDR3 sequence is 14 residues long. The germline gives CDR1 ENHRY, CDR2 SYGVKD. With 3 bases removed from V and 2 bases from J, the gap between germline ends came to 10 bases. The libraries were made with immunoSEQ v3.0 at survey level. Repertoires were generated with immunoSEQ multiplex PCR, while TCRdb's copy carries only in-frame clones and drops some. In the table there are tens of thousands of clones, roughly 81% of which are singletons.

This TCR derives from a woman aged 30 to 39 with HIV. The chain uses TRBV10-3 and TRBJ2-5; D is unresolved. Sequencing used unsorted PBMCs, obtained about 2.7 years before starting antiretroviral therapy. The chain's CDR3 is CAISERPGQETQYF. In DNA, the CDR3 is TGTGCCATCAGTGAACGTCCAGGACAAGAGACCCAGTACTTC.